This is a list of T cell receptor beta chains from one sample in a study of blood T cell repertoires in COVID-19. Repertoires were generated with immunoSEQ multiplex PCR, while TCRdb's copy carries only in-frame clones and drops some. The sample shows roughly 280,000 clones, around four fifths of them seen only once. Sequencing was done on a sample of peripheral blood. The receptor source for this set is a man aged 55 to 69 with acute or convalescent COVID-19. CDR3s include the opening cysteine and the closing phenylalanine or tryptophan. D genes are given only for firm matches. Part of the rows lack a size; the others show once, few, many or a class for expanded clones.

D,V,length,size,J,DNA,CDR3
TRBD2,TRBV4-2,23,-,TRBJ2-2,TGTGCCAGCAGCCATAGGACAGTCCAACCCGGGACTAGCGGGAGGAGGACCACCGGGGAGCTGTTTTTT,CASSHRTVQPGTSGRRTTGELFF
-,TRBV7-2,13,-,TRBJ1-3,TGTGCCAGCAGCGACCAGGGGGGAAACACCATATATTTT,CASSDQGGNTIYF
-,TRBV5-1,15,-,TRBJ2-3,TGCGCCAGCAGCTTGTTCGCAGGCAGCACAGATACGCAGTATTTT,CASSLFAGSTDTQYF
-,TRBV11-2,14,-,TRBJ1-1,TGTGCCAGCAGCTTAGATGTAGGAGGCGCTGAAGCTTTCTTT,CASSLDVGGAEAFF
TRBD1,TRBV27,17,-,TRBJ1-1,TGTGCCAGCAGAGCAACCTGGACAGGGCTCCCGAACACTGAAGCTTTCTTT,CASRATWTGLPNTEAFF
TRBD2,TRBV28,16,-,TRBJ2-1,TGTGCCAGCAGTTCGAGGACTAGCGGGACATACAATGAGCAGTTCTTC,CASSSRTSGTYNEQFF
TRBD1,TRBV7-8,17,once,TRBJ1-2,TGTGCCAGCAGCCCGCCAGACGGGACAGGGTCGATCTATGGCTACACCTTC,CASSPPDGTGSIYGYTF
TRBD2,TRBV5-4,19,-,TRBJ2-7,TGTGCCAGCAGCTTGGTGGCACCTTCTGTGGCGGGAGGTCCCTACGAGCAGTACTTC,CASSLVAPSVAGGPYEQYF
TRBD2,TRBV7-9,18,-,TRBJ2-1,TGTGCCAGCAGCCCACCAACTAGTCTAGCGGGGGGGCTTGATGAGCAGTTCTTC,CASSPPTSLAGGLDEQFF
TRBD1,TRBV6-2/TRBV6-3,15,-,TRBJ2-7,TGTGCCAGCAGTTCCCAGGACAGGGCAGTCTACGAGCAGTACTTC,CASSSQDRAVYEQYF
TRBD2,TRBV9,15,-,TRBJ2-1,TGTGCCAGCAGCGTAGTAGCGGGAGATTACGGTGAGCAGTTCTTC,CASSVVAGDYGEQFF
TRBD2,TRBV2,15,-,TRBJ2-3,TGTGCCAGCAACGGACTAGCGGGAGGCACAGATACGCAGTATTTT,CASNGLAGGTDTQYF
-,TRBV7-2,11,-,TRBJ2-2,TGTGCCAGCAGCCCCTCGTTTCGGCTGTTTTTT,CASSPSFRLFF
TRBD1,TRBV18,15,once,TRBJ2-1,TGTGCCAGCTCACCAGGGACAGGGAGGGACAATGAGCAGTTCTTC,CASSPGTGRDNEQFF
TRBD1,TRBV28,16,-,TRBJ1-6,TGTGCCAGCAGGCTACAGGGGGAGGGGATTATTTCACCCCTCCACTTT,CASRLQGEGIISPLHF
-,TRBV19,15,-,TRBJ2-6,TGTGCCAGTATGTGGAGTCTCACTGGGGCCAACGTCCTGACTTTC,CASMWSLTGANVLTF
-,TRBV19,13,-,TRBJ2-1,TGTGCCAGTAGTATTGGGGGGTCAGGTGAGCAGTTCTTC,CASSIGGSGEQFF
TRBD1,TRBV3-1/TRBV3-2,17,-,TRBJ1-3,TGTGCCAGCAGCCAATCGGGACAGTCTCGCTCTGGAAACACCATATATTTT,CASSQSGQSRSGNTIYF